This is a list of T cell receptor beta chains from one sample in a study of early T cells in non-severe SARS-CoV-2 infection. MiXCR, run by TCRdb on the 5' RACE reads, gives a single entry per CDR3 protein. This sample has nearly 30,000 distinct CDR3 sequences, with approximately 5.2% found just once. The sample taken for sequencing was whole blood. These receptor sequences come from an adult who was a healthcare worker with PCR-confirmed SARS-CoV-2 infection or an uninfected control (not recorded which). The CDR3 runs from the conserved cysteine through the conserved F or W. The order of the fields is V gene, J gene, D gene, CDR3 protein. D genes are given only for firm matches.

TRBV5-1	TRBJ1-1	TRBD1	CASSSGQGENTEAFF
TRBV9	TRBJ2-3	-	CASSVDTPYTDTQYF
TRBV10-2	TRBJ1-6	-	CASRYKMMDSPLHF
TRBV15	TRBJ2-2	-	CATSRGAQGSGELFF
TRBV20-1	TRBJ1-3	TRBD1	CSARDRYSGNTIYF
TRBV6-2/TRBV6-3	TRBJ1-5	-	CASSPPYYSNQPQHF
TRBV10-2	TRBJ2-7	-	CASSEGLPLYEQYF
TRBV5-1	TRBJ2-5	-	CASSQGREGTQYF
TRBV7-8	TRBJ1-5	-	CASSLERLLNQPQHF
TRBV7-9	TRBJ2-7	TRBD1	CASSLRDSSYEQYF
TRBV4-3	TRBJ2-1	TRBD1	CASSPGTEIGDEQFF
TRBV11-1	TRBJ2-2	TRBD1	CASTDRGHSGELFF
TRBV30	TRBJ2-1	-	CAWSLKGNEQFF
TRBV4-2	TRBJ2-5	-	CASSQDTGKGTQYF
TRBV28	TRBJ2-3	-	CASSLRDTQYF
TRBV3-2	TRBJ2-7	-	CASSQGLATYYEQYF
TRBV28	TRBJ1-5	-	CASSLNQPQHF
TRBV5-5	TRBJ1-1	TRBD1	CASSLGAGGGNTEAFF
TRBV6-1	TRBJ2-3	-	CASNTVIADTQYF
TRBV6-5	TRBJ1-6	-	CASTQGASPLHF
TRBV7-2	TRBJ1-3	-	CASSLAARGSGNTIYF
TRBV5-1	TRBJ2-7	TRBD1	CASSFRTGGLEQYF
TRBV13	TRBJ2-7	TRBD2	CASSRTSFDEQYF
TRBV18	TRBJ2-3	TRBD2	CASSPEDSGGAPDTQYF
TRBV5-1	TRBJ2-2	-	CASSLNRQRANTGELFF
TRBV24-1	TRBJ2-1	-	CATSVKQDNEQFF
TRBV12-3/TRBV12-4	TRBJ2-1	-	CASSLIGEYGNEQFF
TRBV20-1	TRBJ1-2	-	CSARQGPVYGYTF
TRBV10-2	TRBJ2-5	TRBD2	CATIQGLAGEAVQETQYF
TRBV5-4	TRBJ2-1	TRBD2	CASSPPPLAGYNEQFF
TRBV6-5	TRBJ2-3	TRBD1	CASSYDRGADTQYF
TRBV6-2/TRBV6-3	TRBJ1-2	-	CASTNRGNYGYTF
TRBV7-3	TRBJ2-2	TRBD2	CASSPTGGGAHGELFF
TRBV5-4	TRBJ2-5	TRBD2	CASSFPGGGPQETQYF
TRBV9	TRBJ2-7	-	CASSPSHAGVYEQYF
TRBV7-6	TRBJ2-1	-	CASSHMRYNEQFF
TRBV29-1	TRBJ2-1	-	CSAQNPVSDEQFF
TRBV6-6	TRBJ1-1	TRBD1	CASRIPGQDYTEAFF
TRBV29-1	TRBJ2-3	-	CSVDGDEATDTQYF
TRBV6-4	TRBJ2-1	-	CASSDSYNNEQFF
TRBV6-1	TRBJ1-6	-	CASSERDNSPLHF
TRBV20-1	TRBJ1-2	TRBD1	CSAKTGPHYGYTF
TRBV28	TRBJ2-5	TRBD1	CASGTAGQETQYF
TRBV6-6	TRBJ1-6	-	CASQENYNSPLHF
TRBV11-3	TRBJ2-7	TRBD1	CASSPGTGEAYEQYF